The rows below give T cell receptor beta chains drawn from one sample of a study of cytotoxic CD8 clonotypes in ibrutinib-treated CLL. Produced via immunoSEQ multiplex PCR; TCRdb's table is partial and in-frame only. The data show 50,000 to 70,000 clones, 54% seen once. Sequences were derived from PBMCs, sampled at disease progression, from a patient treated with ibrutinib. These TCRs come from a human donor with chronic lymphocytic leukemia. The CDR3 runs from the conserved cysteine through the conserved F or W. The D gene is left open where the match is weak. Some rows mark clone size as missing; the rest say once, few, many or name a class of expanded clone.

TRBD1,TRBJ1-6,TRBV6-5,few,CASLGQDNSPLHF,TGTGCCAGCCTCGGACAGGATAATTCACCCCTCCACTTT
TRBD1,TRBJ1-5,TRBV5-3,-,CARSFGGQPSRGNQPQHF,TGTGCCAGAAGCTTCGGGGGACAGCCCTCCCGGGGAAATCAGCCCCAGCATTTT
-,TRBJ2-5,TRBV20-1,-,CSATLETQYF,TGCAGTGCTACTCTAGAGACCCAGTACTTC
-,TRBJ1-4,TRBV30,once,CAWRFRRYATNEKLFF,TGTGCCTGGAGGTTTAGGCGGTACGCAACTAATGAAAAACTGTTTTTT
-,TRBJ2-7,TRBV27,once,CASSAGLPTYEQYF,TGTGCCAGCAGTGCGGGACTCCCCACCTACGAGCAGTACTTC
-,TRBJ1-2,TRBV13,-,CASSTQGSRVYTF,TGTGCCAGCAGCACTCAGGGTTCGAGGGTCTACACCTTC
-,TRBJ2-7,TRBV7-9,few,CASSLGAYEQYF,TGTGCCAGCAGCTTAGGGGCCTACGAGCAGTACTTC
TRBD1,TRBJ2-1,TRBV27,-,CASSPLTGGAPTTFF,TGTGCCAGCAGTCCTCTGACAGGGGGTGCCCCTACCACGTTCTTC
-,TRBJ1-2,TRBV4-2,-,CASSQDTDPIGVMNYGYTF,TGTGCCAGCAGCCAAGATACGGACCCAATTGGGGTGATGAACTATGGCTACACCTTC
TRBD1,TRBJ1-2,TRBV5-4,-,CASSLQGVTGGYTF,TGTGCCAGCAGCCTCCAGGGGGTAACCGGTGGCTACACCTTC
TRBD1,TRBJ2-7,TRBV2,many,CASSYRGEQYF,TGTGCCAGCAGCTACAGGGGCGAGCAGTACTTC
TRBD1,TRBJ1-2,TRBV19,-,CASSRQGTYGYTF,TGTGCCAGTAGTAGACAGGGGACCTATGGCTACACCTTC
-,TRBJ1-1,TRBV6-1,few,CASRKPPLEAFF,TGTGCCAGCCGAAAACCTCCCCTTGAAGCTTTCTTT
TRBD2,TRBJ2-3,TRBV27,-,CASSFRSGRFTDTQYF,TGTGCCAGCAGTTTTCGAAGCGGGAGGTTCACAGATACGCAGTATTTT
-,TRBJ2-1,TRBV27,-,CASTDGGRVAVEQFF,TGTGCCAGCACGGATGGGGGCAGGGTTGCCGTCGAGCAGTTCTTC
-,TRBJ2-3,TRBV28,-,CASSLLVQTSTDTQYF,TGTGCCAGCAGTTTACTGGTACAAACTAGCACAGATACGCAGTATTTT
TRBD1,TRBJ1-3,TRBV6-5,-,CASSYWGQGAGNTIYF,TGTGCCAGCAGTTACTGGGGCCAGGGGGCTGGAAACACCATATATTTT
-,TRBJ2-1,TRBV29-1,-,CSVELAPPPYEQFF,TGCAGCGTTGAACTGGCACCTCCCCCCTATGAGCAGTTCTTC
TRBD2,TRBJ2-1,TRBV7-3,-,CASSSSAGDEQFF,TGTGCCAGCAGCTCTTCTGCGGGGGATGAGCAGTTCTTC
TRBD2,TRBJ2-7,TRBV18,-,CASSLLADAYEQYF,TGTGCCAGCTCACTACTAGCGGATGCCTACGAGCAGTACTTC
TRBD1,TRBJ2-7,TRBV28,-,CASSDRQGVTYEQYF,TGTGCCAGCAGTGATCGACAGGGGGTTACCTACGAGCAGTACTTC
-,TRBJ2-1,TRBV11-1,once,CASSDEYSSGNEQFF,TGTGCCAGCTCAGACGAATACAGCTCGGGCAATGAGCAGTTCTTC
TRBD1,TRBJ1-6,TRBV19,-,CASSNWGGTGGNSPLHF,TGTGCCAGTAGTAACTGGGGGGGGACAGGTGGAAATTCACCCCTCCACTTT
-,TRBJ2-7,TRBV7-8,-,CASSFEGHREQYF,TGTGCCAGCAGCTTCGAGGGACACCGCGAGCAGTACTTC